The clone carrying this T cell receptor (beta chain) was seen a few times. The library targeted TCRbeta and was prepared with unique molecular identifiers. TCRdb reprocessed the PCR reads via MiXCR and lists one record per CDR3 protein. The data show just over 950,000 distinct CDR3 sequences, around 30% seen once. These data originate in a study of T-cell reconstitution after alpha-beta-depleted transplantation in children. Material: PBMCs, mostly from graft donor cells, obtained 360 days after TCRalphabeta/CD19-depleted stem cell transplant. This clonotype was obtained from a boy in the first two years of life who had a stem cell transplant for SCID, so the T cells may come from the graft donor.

The CDR3: CASSDQGGRLNTEAFF. Here the CDR3 DNA reads TGTGCCAGCTCAGACCAAGGGGGACGGCTGAACACTGAAGCTTTCTTT. The V and J genes are TRBV18 and TRBJ1-1, with D possibly being TRBD1 (6 bases). From germline, CDR1 is KGHSH and CDR2 LQKENI. The CDR3 is 16 amino acids. V dropped 5 bases and J dropped 0 bases, with 16 bases sitting between them.